This T cell receptor (beta chain) was recorded in a study of beta chain features in type 1 diabetes (dated by TCRdb to the late 2010s). At the level of the whole study: No differences in mean age, gender distribution, total cell number or subset yield were found between patients and healthy donors. Across all samples, approximately 100 million sorted cells were examined, and cell number per subset correlated strongly with RNA yield. In the study, recently diagnosed type 1 diabetes patients and matched healthy donors were compared on the TCRB repertoires of their sorted circulating CD4+ T cell subsets. Regulatory and stem cell-like memory subsets were obtained from only 8 patients and about eight healthy donors, while naive and central memory subsets were obtained from all 30 or so donors.

A distance of 11 bases separates the germline ends of V and J, which lose 2 bases and 2 bases respectively. CDR1 and CDR2 were assigned from the germline V gene as MDHEN and SYDVKM. The CDR3 starts with the cysteine, ends with the phenylalanine, and has 15 residues. This entry keeps only the CDR3 DNA: 45 bases, framed from base 1. The entire isolated RNA was reverse transcribed using the High Capacity cDNA Reverse Transcription Kit, and thus expressed TCRB transcripts were sequenced. Deep immunoSEQ sequencing was applied to naive, central memory and regulatory T cell samples, giving an average of around 4 million total reads per sample. Sorted cells were lysed in RLT buffer and RNA was extracted with DNase-treated RNeasy Micro or Mini kits, depending on cell number. Each cell subset was processed separately to prevent cross-contamination, with patient and healthy donor samples processed together. TCRB sequences were amplified from cDNA with the immunoSEQ multiplex PCR, producing 87-bp fragments spanning the CDR3 region. The amplicons were sequenced using the Illumina HiSeq platform. In the original analysis: Synthetic template baselines were used to correct PCR bias computationally, reads within Hamming distance 2 were collapsed together, and singletons that could not be merged were discarded. Reads were aligned to IMGT to assign V, D and J genes, CDR3 length, and insertions or deletions at six rearrangement sites. Within each subset, clonotype counts were normalized to the number of sorted cells before true diversity and Gini coefficients were calculated with the tcR R package. The overlap coefficient, calculated on TCRB nucleotide sequences, was used to measure repertoire sharing. Out-of-frame TCRB sequences from naive cells were analyzed to stand in for the pre-selection repertoire. Entries here come from immuneACCESS through TCRdb and include only in-frame sequences with V and J called. Some clones fail to appear in such tables; in the studies checked, an unresolved V gene covers under half of the shortfall, and the cause of the remainder is unknown. The V and J calls and clone size were taken over from that table, and D and trimming were inferred from the DNA. The sample table shows roughly 340,000 clones, and approximately 12% are seen once. The top ten clonotypes cover approximately 0.016% of the sample.

The paper as a whole reports these results and caveats: Naive, central memory and regulatory TCRB repertoires appeared to be more similar among patients than among healthy donors. Type 1 diabetes patients showed a moderate but significant shortening of TCRB CDR3 length in all four CD4+ subsets. Shorter templates might have been favored by PCR, but patient and control samples were amplified and corrected together, so both groups would have been affected equally by any skew. Because cDNA rather than genomic DNA was sequenced, highly expressing activated cells could have been over-represented, although no difference in activation and CD3 levels was found between groups. At VDJ recombination sites, type 1 diabetes patients had fewer insertions and more deleted nucleotides, which implies abnormalities in thymic rearrangement. Because small numbers of individuals were included in the HLA sub-analyses, any influence of HLA type on TCRB rearrangement was left unresolved.

A single peripheral blood draw of around 120 mL on average was collected from each donor into heparinised tubes. A BD FACSAria II was used to sort naive, central memory, regulatory and stem cell-like memory CD4+ T cells with a panel that included CD45RO, CCR7, CD25, CD127, CD95 and CD27. All sorted populations exceeded 95% purity. Right away, PBMCs were isolated by Lymphoprep density gradient centrifugation and were stained directly, with no culture step. Samples were stained and sorted in pairs, with one healthy donor and one patient per experiment, so that batch effects were minimized. To note about this clone: Its antigen remains undetermined. Base qualities are not provided; no much larger clone lies one nucleotide away.

The sequence derives from a woman in her late teens or twenties with type 1 diabetes. The specimen was naive CD4+ T cells from blood. The label giving this sample's cell subset or site can be read as: true naive CD4+ T cells. The rearrangement joined TRBV28 to TRBJ2-3; TRBD2 could be the D gene, as 6 bases match. The sequenced DNA: TGTGCCAGCAGTTTAGGAGGGCGATCCACAGATACGCAGTATTTT. Its translation is CASSLGGRSTDTQYF.